This entry describes one T cell receptor (beta chain). What it binds is not known. This entry is derived from a study of beta chain features in type 1 diabetes. V was clipped by 5 bases and J by 8 bases, with 12 bases between them. This CDR3 contains 11 residues. The germline CDR1 and CDR2 sequences are SQVTM and ANQGSEA. It was one heparinised blood draw, averaging about 116 mL, that each donor gave. Via CD45RO/CCR7/CD25/CD127/CD95/CD27, cells of the CD4+ naive, central memory, regulatory and stem cell-like memory subsets were sorted. What was sequenced were expressed TCRB transcripts, since all of the isolated RNA had been reverse transcribed. TCRdb keeps only in-frame clones here, not all; method: immunoSEQ multiplex PCR. The profile shows 200,000 to 250,000 clones, over 65% of them singletons. Study-level points and caveats: Although PCR might favor shorter templates, it would do so equally in patients and controls. A pattern of fewer insertions and more deletions at VDJ junctions was seen in type 1 diabetes patients.

What was sequenced was naive CD4+ T cells from blood. The clonotype was recovered from a man aged 25 to 40 in good health. V is TRBV29-1 and J is TRBJ1-2; D unclear. For the CDR3, the DNA is TGCAGCGTTTTGGCCCTCTTGGGCTACACCTTC. Encoded protein: CSVLALLGYTF.